Included here is one TCR beta chain sequence, with context. This clone occurred a few times. Its specific antigen is unknown. No qualities accompany the bases; no much larger clone lies one base away. This specimen comes from a study of blood T cell repertoires in COVID-19 (dated by TCRdb to 2019 to 2021). A note on the overall study: Collaborator samples came from the United States, Italy and Spain and covered acute and convalescent phases of COVID-19. The prospective study material was composed of cDNA or gDNA derived from T cells, B-cell-depleted T cells, or PBMCs. Deeply sampled blood TCRbeta repertoires from subjects exposed to, actively infected with, or recovered from COVID-19 were included in the dataset. The repertoires were made available in a free public database intended to serve as a resource for research on the immune response to SARS-CoV-2. Samples came from the ongoing ImmuneRACE study (first 160 participants) plus 1,254 subjects from 6 global collaborators. Sample metadata almost always included a de-identified subject ID, COVID-19 status, age in years and sex. HLA class I and class II types, where available, came from metadata supplied by the sample provider rather than from assay-based typing. Points the paper makes about the study in general: Clinical and demographic metadata were provided uncurated, with the amount varying by source and participant.

The immunoSEQ Assay, a bias-controlled multiplex PCR, was used to amplify TCRbeta CDR3 regions from genomic DNA. Turning to the authors' computational methods: Nucleated cell counts per sample were estimated from amplification of reference gene primers within the assay. To quantify the absolute abundance of each unique TCRbeta CDR3 rearrangement, sequence reads were collapsed and filtered. For each sample, productive Simpson clonality was calculated by taking the square root of Simpson's diversity index across productive rearrangements. TCRdb stores this immuneACCESS table with in-frame sequences only. Part of the clones is absent; in the studies checked, under half of the shortfall reflects unresolved V genes, and no reason is known for the rest. D and trimming were read from the DNA, whereas the V and J calls and clone size are those reported in that table. Counted in this sample were around 60,000 clones; approximately 88% of them appeared once. The ten largest clones take up about 16% of the sample.

In Seattle, one collaborating source enrolled patients while the infection was active and tracked those patients longitudinally over the course of disease. Whole blood was collected in K2EDTA tubes by collaborating institutions according to the institutions' own protocols. For TCRbeta analysis, collaborators shipped samples as frozen whole blood, isolated PBMCs, or DNA extracted from either of those sample types. Trimming removed 6 bases from V and 6 bases from J, leaving 14 bases between the germline ends. CDR1 is given as SNHLY and CDR2 as FYNNEI, both from the germline V gene. From the cysteine up to the phenylalanine, the CDR3 has a length of 14 residues. Left in the record is the CDR3 DNA by itself, 42 bases read in frame from the first base.

Sequencing was done on a sample of peripheral blood. The receptor was isolated from a man aged 55 to 70 with COVID-19, enrolled during active disease. The chain uses TRBV2 and TRBJ1-4; possibly the D gene is TRBD1, per 5 matching bases. DNA sequence: TGTGCCAGCAGCGAGGGACTTAGGGATGAAAAACTGTTTTTT. Its amino acids are CASSEGLRDEKLFF.